This T cell receptor beta chain was sequenced during a study of T-cell reconstitution after alpha-beta-depleted transplantation in children. CDR3 length: 13 amino acids. Looked up from germline, CDR1 is SQVTM and CDR2 is ANQGSEA. The V and J ends lost 2 bases and 1 base respectively, with 8 bases between them. A library of TCRbeta sequences, prepared with unique molecular identifiers, was generated. TCRdb analysed the PCR reads with MiXCR anew, one entry per CDR3 protein. This table has approximately 980,000 distinct CDR3 sequences, about 26% appearing once. The receptor's source is a boy in the first two years of life who had a stem cell transplant for SCID, so the T cells may come from the graft donor. The rearrangement links TRBV29-1 to TRBJ1-1; D is unclear. The specimen comprised PBMCs, mostly from graft donor cells, sampled 360 days after TCRalphabeta/CD19-depleted stem cell transplant. As DNA, the CDR3 is TGCAGCGTTGAACGGGCCAGGAACACTGAAGCTTTCTTT. The encoded protein is CSVERARNTEAFF.